Each of the 26 T cell receptor beta chains below was sequenced from the same sample in a study of shared clonotypes between healthy human individuals. CD45RO negativity and positive selection for CCR7 defined naive CD8 cells, a population that excluded terminally differentiated effector memory CD45RA+ cells. Using immunoSEQ multiplex PCR, the repertoire was profiled, and TCRdb retains in-frame clones only, with some absent. Found here are 800,000 to 950,000 clones, 95% to 97% of them singletons; the top ten hold less than 0.25%. Sequencing input: naive CD8+ T cells sorted from blood. Receptor source: a man aged 25-45 years in good health.

V is TRBV7-9 and J is TRBJ2-7; 7 positions agree with TRBD2. The CDR3 extends over 15 amino acids. The J segment lost 2 bases and the V segment lost 5 bases, leaving 9 bases of the junction unmatched. Per germline, CDR1 SEHNR and CDR2 FQNEAQ (reference sequence). CDR3: CASSPRASGAYEQYF. The DNA of the CDR3 is TGTGCCAGCAGCCCAAGGGCTAGCGGAGCCTACGAGCAGTACTTC.

This chain uses TRBV28 with TRBJ2-3; no clear D. CDR3 size: 14 residues. The V gene lost 3 bases and the J gene lost 1 base, with 8 bases spanning the gap. CDR1 and CDR2 from the germline V gene are MDHEN and SYDVKM. CDR3 DNA: TGTGCCAGCAGTTTCGCAGGAGGCACAGATACGCAGTATTTT. Residues: CASSFAGGTDTQYF. Full variable domain (remainder filled in from reference TRBV28 and TRBJ2-3): DVKVTQSSRYLVKRTGEKVFLECVQDMDHENMFWYRQDPGLGLRLIYFSYDVKMKEKGDIPEGYSVSREKKERFSLILESASTNQTSMYLCASSFAGGTDTQYFGPGTRLTVL.

This chain links TRBV27 with TRBJ2-7, with D possibly TRBD2 on 6 matching bases. The V gene lost 2 bases and the J gene lost 3 bases, with 17 bases spanning the gap. This CDR3 comprises 16 residues. The germline gives CDR1 MNHEY, CDR2 SMNVEV (reference sequence). Here the CDR3 reads CASSLVKAGTGYEQYF. In nucleotides, the CDR3 is TGTGCCAGCAGTTTAGTAAAGGCCGGGACTGGCTACGAGCAGTACTTC.

The chain combines TRBV5-4 with TRBJ2-5, with unresolved D. V dropped 7 bases and J dropped 5 bases, with 6 bases sitting between them. This CDR3 has 10 amino acids. CDR1 is SGHNT and CDR2 is YYREEE in the germline V gene (reference sequence). The CDR3 region has the DNA TGTGCCAGCGGCGAGGAGACCCAGTACTTC. It specifies CASGEETQYF.

The chain joins TRBV5-4 to TRBJ2-7, with D possibly matching TRBD2 (5 bases). V was cut by 5 bases and J by 5 bases, with 17 bases left in between. The CDR3 has 14 amino acids. Germline V CDR1 and CDR2: SGHNT, YYREEE (reference sequence). In nucleotides, the CDR3 is TGTGCCAGCAGTCCGGTACTAGGAGGAAACGAGCAGTACTTC. It specifies CASSPVLGGNEQYF.

Regarding this clone: This specimen includes other DNA sequences encoding the same CDR3. J is TRBJ1-2 and V is TRBV9, with 10 bases fitting TRBD1. There are 14 residues in the CDR3. Germline values: CDR1 SGDLS, CDR2 YYNGEE. V shed 0 bases and J 8 bases; nucleotides not matched to a gene: 4. CDR3 coding DNA: TGTGCCAGCAGCGTAGGACAGGGGGCATTGGGCTACACCTTC. Protein sequence: CASSVGQGALGYTF.

V gene TRBV5-5 combines with J gene TRBJ2-7; 11 positions agree with TRBD1. Germline V CDR1 and CDR2: SGHKS, YYEKEE (reference sequence). After removal of 4 bases from V and 4 bases from J, the junction contained 4 bases not matched to a gene. The CDR3 is 14 residues long. CDR3 residues: CASSHGTGGYEQYF. CDR3 nucleotide sequence: TGTGCCAGCAGCCACGGGACAGGGGGGTACGAGCAGTACTTC.

The V gene is TRBV28, the J gene TRBJ1-1; D remains ambiguous. There are 10 residues in the CDR3. Germline V lookup: CDR1 MDHEN, CDR2 SYDVKM. Trimming removed 2 bases at V and 11 bases at J, with 6 bases between. The CDR3 loop reads CASSLTVAFF. CDR3 coding DNA: TGTGCCAGCAGTTTAACAGTCGCTTTCTTT.

A note on this clone: Other DNA sequences in this specimen translate into the identical CDR3. V usage is TRBV7-9 and J usage is TRBJ2-7; TRBD1 is a possible D gene (6 bases). The CDR3 is 13 residues long. Per the germline V gene, CDR1 is SEHNR and CDR2 is FQNEAQ (reference sequence). Trimming left V 5 bases short and J 1 base short, with 9 bases between. The CDR3 DNA reads as TGTGCCAGCAGCCCTGGGACATCCTACGAGCAGTACTTC. Translation: CASSPGTSYEQYF.

Here the CDR3 reads CASSEGTGQETQYF. As DNA, the CDR3 is TGTGCCAGCAGCGAAGGGACAGGGCAAGAGACCCAGTACTTC. This chain joins TRBV7-9 and TRBJ2-5, with 9 bases matching TRBD1. This CDR3 contains 14 residues. Germline V lookup: CDR1 SEHNR, CDR2 FQNEAQ (reference sequence). The J segment lost 2 bases and the V segment lost 5 bases, leaving 3 bases of the junction unmatched. Complete variable domain (other parts from reference TRBV7-9 and TRBJ2-5): DTGVSQNPRHKITKRGQNVTFRCDPISEHNRLYWYRQTLGQGPEFLTYFQNEAQLEKSRLLSDRFSAERPKGSFSTLEIQRTEQGDSAMYLCASSEGTGQETQYFGPGTRLLVL.

This chain uses TRBV5-1 with TRBJ2-7, with D hard to call. Germline CDR1 reads SGHRS; CDR2 reads YFSETQ. V lost 1 base and J 2 bases, leaving 10 bases between the germline ends. The CDR3 consists of 14 residues. The CDR3 region is CASSLRGGTYEQYF. CDR3 DNA: TGCGCCAGCAGCTTGAGAGGCGGAACCTACGAGCAGTACTTC.

The rearrangement joins TRBV27 to TRBJ2-1; no definite D call. Germline CDR1 and CDR2: MNHEY and SMNVEV (reference sequence). Trimming took 0 bases from V and 5 from J, leaving 8 bases between them. The CDR3 totals 14 residues. CDR3 nucleotides: TGTGCCAGCAGTTTATCTGGGCGCAACAATGAGCAGTTCTTC. The encoded protein is CASSLSGRNNEQFF.

The chain has TRBV5-1 and TRBJ2-1; possibly TRBD2 for D (6 bases). This CDR3 has 15 amino acids. From germline, CDR1 is SGHRS and CDR2 YFSETQ. The V end was cut by 0 bases, the J end by 5 bases, with 12 bases between. CDR3 sequence reads: CASSLGLRGNNEQFF. As DNA, the CDR3 is TGCGCCAGCAGCTTGGGGCTGCGGGGAAACAATGAGCAGTTCTTC.

With regard to this clone: Germline and junction disagree at one end, which may indicate a read error. The chain uses TRBV10-2 and TRBJ2-7, with D hard to call. CDR1 is WSHSY and CDR2 is SAAADI in the germline V gene. CDR3 length: 11 amino acids. As DNA, the CDR3 is TGCGCTGTTGAAGGTTCCTCCGAGCAGTACTTC. Encoded protein: CAVEGSSEQYF.

The chain employs TRBV28 and TRBJ1-5; possibly TRBD1 for D (5 bases). The germline V and J ends were trimmed by 5 bases and 0 bases, with 20 bases remaining between them. The CDR3 extends over 18 amino acids. The germline V gene has CDR1 MDHEN and CDR2 SYDVKM. The CDR3 DNA follows: TGTGCCAGCAGTGGCCTCGGGACGGCTCTATATAGCAATCAGCCCCAGCATTTT. Protein sequence: CASSGLGTALYSNQPQHF.

The V call is TRBV19, the J call TRBJ2-3; 8 nucleotides match TRBD2. The germline V gene has CDR1 LNHDA and CDR2 SQIVND (reference sequence). CDR3 size: 16 residues. J was trimmed by 4 bases and V by 7 bases; bases with no gene match: 13. The CDR3 DNA follows: TGTGCCAGTAACCCCTCGGAGCGGGAGAGGTCAGATACGCAGTATTTT. Its translation is CASNPSERERSDTQYF.

The rearrangement uses TRBV29-1 and TRBJ1-5; no definite D call. The CDR3 spans 12 residues. Germline V gives CDR1 SQVTM, CDR2 ANQGSEA. V lost 7 bases to trimming and J lost 5 bases, with 12 bases between them. The DNA for the CDR3 is TGCAGCGCCACGGGAAGGGATCAGCCCCAGCATTTT. Translating it yields CSATGRDQPQHF. Full variable domain (rest looked up from reference TRBV29-1 and TRBJ1-5): SAVISQKPSRDICQRGTSLTIQCQVDSQVTMMFWYRQQPGQSLTLIATANQGSEATYESGFVIDKFPISRPNLTFSTLTVSNMSPEDSSIYLCSATGRDQPQHFGDGTRLSIL.

V and J are TRBV2 and TRBJ2-1, with 7 bases fitting TRBD1. The ends lost 3 bases at V and 2 bases at J; junction bases unmatched: 10. CDR3 length: 17 residues. In germline, CDR1 is SNHLY, CDR2 FYNNEI. For the CDR3, the DNA is TGTGCCAGCAGTGAGTTCTCCGGGACAGAGACCTACAATGAGCAGTTCTTC. This sequence encodes CASSEFSGTETYNEQFF. Using reference TRBV2 and TRBJ2-1 for the parts outside the CDR3, the full variable domain is EPEVTQTPSHQVTQMGQEVILRCVPISNHLYFYWYRQILGQKVEFLVSFYNNEISEKSEIFDDQFSVERPDGSNFTLKIRSTKLEDSAMYFCASSEFSGTETYNEQFFGPGTRLTVL.

CDR3 nucleotides: TGTGCCAGCAGCCCAAATGATGGGGATTACAATGAGCAGTTCTTC. It codes for CASSPNDGDYNEQFF. The V gene is TRBV7-9, the J gene TRBJ2-1; D remains unclear. The CDR3 is 15 amino acids. V lost 5 bases and J lost 4, with 15 bases in between. CDR1 and CDR2 (germline): SEHNR, FQNEAQ (reference sequence).

The chain couples TRBV2 to TRBJ2-3, with D uncertain. V lost 7 bases and J 6 bases, leaving 11 bases between the germline ends. Germline assignment: CDR1 SNHLY and CDR2 FYNNEI. The CDR3 has 12 amino acids. DNA of the CDR3: TGTGCCAGCAAAGTAGCTGGGGATACGCAGTATTTT. Protein: CASKVAGDTQYF.

This chain connects TRBV29-1 to TRBJ2-7; 10 nucleotides align to TRBD2. This CDR3 comprises 13 residues. V shed 5 bases and J 3 bases; nucleotides not matched to a gene: 4. The germline V gene has CDR1 SQVTM and CDR2 ANQGSEA. The CDR3 DNA reads TGCAGCGTTTCAACTAGCGGGAACTACGAGCAGTACTTC. This gives the protein CSVSTSGNYEQYF.

This rearrangement joins TRBV4-1 to TRBJ2-7; D ambiguous. V was pared by 4 bases and J by 2 bases, with 15 bases between. Germline V gives CDR1 MGHRA, CDR2 YSYEKL. The CDR3 length is 15 residues. In nucleotides, the CDR3 is TGCGCCAGCAGCCCCAGATCGACCTTCACCTACGAGCAGTACTTC. This sequence encodes CASSPRSTFTYEQYF.

J is TRBJ1-5 and V is TRBV7-6; no firm D call. V was clipped by 4 bases and J by 4 bases, with 11 bases between them. The CDR3 extends over 14 amino acids. CDR1 and CDR2 from the germline V gene are SGHVS and FNYEAQ. The CDR3 reads CASSSLLGNQPQHF. CDR3 DNA sequence: TGTGCCAGCAGCTCATTGTTAGGGAATCAGCCCCAGCATTTT. Based on the CDR3 plus reference TRBV7-6 and TRBJ1-5, the full variable domain is GAGVSQSPRYKVTKRGQDVALRCDPISGHVSLYWYRQALGQGPEFLTYFNYEAQQDKSGLPNDRFSAERPEGSISTLTIQRTEQRDSAMYRCASSSLLGNQPQHFGDGTRLSIL.

The chain recombines TRBV7-2 with TRBJ2-5; D call uncertain. V lost 2 bases to trimming and J lost 2 bases, with 12 bases between them. The CDR3 length is 15 residues. Germline lookup yields CDR1 SGHTA and CDR2 FQGNSA. CDR3 DNA: TGTGCCAGCAGCTTAAGTCCGTGGGGTCAAGAGACCCAGTACTTC. Translation gives CASSLSPWGQETQYF.

The chain recombines TRBV19 with TRBJ2-1; possible D gene TRBD2, 6 bases. Trimming cost V 3 bases and J 8 bases, with 20 bases left between them. The CDR3 has 16 residues. CDR1 is LNHDA and CDR2 is SQIVND in the germline V gene (reference sequence). CDR3 loop: CASSISLAGPMDEQFF. CDR3 DNA: TGTGCCAGTAGTATCTCCCTTGCGGGGCCTATGGATGAGCAGTTCTTC.

The rearrangement links TRBV4-1 to TRBJ2-7, with D uncertain. Between the trimmed V and J ends, which lost 0 bases and 3 bases, there was a span of 3 bases. Germline loops: CDR1 MGHRA, CDR2 YSYEKL. The CDR3 has 12 amino acids. The CDR3 bases are TGCGCCAGCAGCCAAGATTACTACGAGCAGTACTTC. This translates into CASSQDYYEQYF.